This TCR beta chain was identified in a study of radiation and T cells in renal cell carcinoma. Broader study findings: No pretreatment tumor biopsies were available for baseline clonotypes. Top tumor clonotypes rose in blood 2 weeks post-radiation, then contracted.

The time point is: blood 4 weeks post-SBRT, at nephrectomy. The sample's treatment: 15 Gy SBRT to primary tumor, nephrectomy 4 weeks later. Measured with immunoSEQ multiplex PCR; TCRdb has only the in-frame clones, and not every one. The sample lists 130,000 to 150,000 clones; roughly 90% were seen once. On this clone itself: No antigen is known for it.

The V end lost 3 bases, the J end lost 7 bases, and 19 bases lay between the germline ends. The CDR3 is 15 residues long. Germline V gives CDR1 MDHEN, CDR2 SYDVKM. The chain combines TRBV28 with TRBJ2-7; possibly TRBD1 or TRBD2 for D (6 bases each). The material was blood, obtained from a patient whose treatment included radiotherapy and nephrectomy. The source of this sequence is a woman in her forties or fifties with renal cell carcinoma. For the CDR3, the DNA is TGTGCCAGCAGTTTCGTCGGCAGGGGACTTGGTGAGCAGTACTTC. Translated, it gives CASSFVGRGLGEQYF. The whole variable domain, filled in from reference TRBV28 and TRBJ2-7, reads DVKVTQSSRYLVKRTGEKVFLECVQDMDHENMFWYRQDPGLGLRLIYFSYDVKMKEKGDIPEGYSVSREKKERFSLILESASTNQTSMYLCASSFVGRGLGEQYFGPGTRLTVT.